One and the same sample provided the 27 T cell receptor beta chains below, sequenced in a study of T cell responses to AZD1222 COVID-19 vaccine (dated by TCRdb to about 2021). Sample time point, as interpreted from the label and publication: baseline before first vaccination. Library preparation employed the immunoSEQ multiplex PCR assay. This immuneACCESS table, as held by TCRdb, lists in-frame sequences with V and J called but not all clones. Of the missing ones, under half trace to an unresolved V gene in checked studies; the others have no known cause. The sample yields some 130,000 clones; approximately 84% were counted once. The ten largest clones add up to about 22% of the sample. Sequences were derived from peripheral blood, sampled on day 0 of AZD1222 vaccination. These receptors all come from an adult in good health.

This clone was detected only once. The chain recombines TRBV29-1 with TRBJ2-1; TRBD1 is a possible D gene (5 bases). V shed 4 bases and J shed 0 bases, with 10 bases lying between them. CDR1 and CDR2 from the germline V gene are SQVTM and ANQGSEA. The CDR3 sequence is 14 residues long. CDR3 residues: CSVVSRDSYNEQFF. The CDR3 nucleotides are TGCAGCGTTGTTTCCAGGGACTCCTACAATGAGCAGTTCTTC.

The chain carries TRBV3-1 (or the pseudogene TRBV3-2) and TRBJ1-5, with D tentatively TRBD1 (5 bases). The CDR3 covers 14 residues. Trimming shortened V by 4 bases and J by 6 bases, and 13 bases separated the two germline ends. Germline V lookup: CDR1 LGHDT, CDR2 YNNKEL (reference sequence). The chain's CDR3 is CASSPMGDGQPQHF. The CDR3 DNA follows: TGTGCCAGCAGCCCGATGGGGGATGGTCAGCCCCAGCATTTT.

The rearrangement links TRBV5-1 to TRBJ2-2; D perhaps matches TRBD1 (6 bases). The CDR3 sequence is 16 residues long. Germline V gene data show CDR1 as SGHRS and CDR2 as YFSETQ. V dropped 4 bases and J dropped 1 base, with 14 bases sitting between them. The CDR3 bases are TGCGCCAGCAGCCCGCCCGGACAGAAGAACACCGGGGAGCTGTTTTTT. It translates to CASSPPGQKNTGELFF.

The chain uses TRBV28 and TRBJ1-4, with 10 bases aligning to TRBD1. Germline V gene sequence: CDR1 MDHEN, CDR2 SYDVKM. The CDR3 covers 15 residues. V lost 5 bases and J lost 6; bases outside the gene matches: 6. The CDR3 region has the DNA TGTGCCAGCAGTGAGCCCGGGACAGGGGATGAAAAACTGTTTTTT. It encodes CASSEPGTGDEKLFF.

This chain uses TRBV13 with TRBJ1-3; 10 bases map to TRBD1. V lost 6 bases and J lost 6; bases outside the gene matches: 2. Looked up from germline, CDR1 is PRHDT and CDR2 is FYEKMQ (reference sequence). This CDR3 has 13 amino acids. The CDR3 DNA reads TGTGCCAGCAGGACAGGGGGCTTAAACACCATATATTTT. Translating gives CASRTGGLNTIYF.

This chain connects TRBV5-4 to TRBJ2-4; D not resolved. V was cut by 6 bases and J by 0 bases, with 16 bases left in between. This CDR3 contains 16 residues. Germline assignment: CDR1 SGHNT and CDR2 YYREEE (reference sequence). This CDR3 is CASNSAAPGAKNIQYF. The CDR3 coding sequence is TGTGCCAGCAACTCTGCAGCGCCCGGAGCCAAAAACATTCAGTACTTC.

This clone was seen just once. V and J are TRBV5-4 and TRBJ1-1, with D possibly being TRBD1 (5 bases). With 3 bases removed from V and 1 base from J, the gap between germline ends came to 13 bases. The length of the CDR3 is 15 residues. Germline CDR1 SGHNT, CDR2 YYREEE (reference sequence). Written as DNA, the CDR3 is TGTGCCAGCAGCTCCGGCGGGACTGAGAACACTGAAGCTTTCTTT. Protein product: CASSSGGTENTEAFF.

The chain uses TRBV11-2 and TRBJ2-7; 11 bases line up with TRBD2. Losses at the gene ends were 2 bases for V and 7 bases for J; bases not matched to a gene: 7. The CDR3 sequence is 15 residues long. Germline values: CDR1 SGHAT, CDR2 FQNNGV. CDR3 coding DNA: TGTGCCAGCAGCTTAAGTAGCGGGGGGGTATTGGAGCAGTACTTC. Protein sequence: CASSLSSGGVLEQYF.

This clone was counted a few times. The rearrangement uses TRBV4-1 and TRBJ2-4, with 10 bases identical to TRBD1. The CDR3 spans 16 residues. Germline V CDR1 and CDR2: MGHRA, YSYEKL. V lost 3 bases to trimming and J lost 8 bases; unmatched junction nucleotides: 10. The CDR3 DNA is TGCGCCAGCAGCCAGCCCGGGCGGGACAGGGGTGACATTCAGTACTTC. Its protein is CASSQPGRDRGDIQYF.

This clone was seen only once. The chain employs TRBV6-2 or TRBV6-3 and TRBJ2-3, with 8 nucleotides matching TRBD1. The CDR3 covers 18 residues. With V trimmed by 6 bases and J by 0 bases, 14 bases remained unmatched. Germline V gene sequence: CDR1 MNHEY, CDR2 SVGEGT. CDR3 DNA sequence: TGTGCCAGCAGCTGGGACAGGTTACGTCTATCTAGCACAGATACGCAGTATTTT. Protein: CASSWDRLRLSSTDTQYF.

The CDR3 nucleotides read TGTGCCAGCAGCTCTCGCTCCTACGAGCAGTACTTC. Translated, it gives CASSSRSYEQYF. The genes are TRBV5-6 and TRBJ2-7; no clear D gene. This CDR3 spans 12 amino acids. Trimming took 3 bases from V and 0 from J, leaving 4 bases between them. Germline loops: CDR1 SGHDT, CDR2 YYEEEE. The full variable domain, completed using reference TRBV5-6 and TRBJ2-7, is DAGVTQSPTHLIKTRGQQVTLRCSPKSGHDTVSWYQQALGQGPQFIFQYYEEEERQRGNFPDRFSGHQFPNYSSELNVNALLLGDSALYLCASSSRSYEQYFGPGTRLTVT.

On this clone itself: The junction departs from the called germline gene at one end, perhaps through a read error. The chain uses TRBV7-9 and TRBJ2-1; D not certain. Per the germline V gene, CDR1 is SEHNR and CDR2 is FQNEAQ (reference sequence). The CDR3 contains 12 residues. CDR3 bases: TGTGCCAGCAGCTTGCCCTACAGTGAGCAGTTCTTC. Translation gives CASSLPYSEQFF.

This chain connects TRBV5-1 to TRBJ2-3, with 11 bases fitting TRBD2. CDR1 is SGHRS, CDR2 YFSETQ, per germline. The CDR3 has 15 amino acids. After removal of 4 bases from V and 6 bases from J, the junction contained 7 bases not matched to a gene. CDR3 protein: CASSVPTSGGDTQYF. CDR3 DNA sequence: TGCGCCAGCAGCGTTCCCACTAGCGGGGGCGATACGCAGTATTTT.

This clone was seen a handful of times. The V call is TRBV20-1, the J call TRBJ1-1; no firm D call. Trimming took 4 bases from V and 1 from J, leaving 4 bases between them. The CDR3 contains 11 residues. CDR1 DFQATT and CDR2 SNEGSKA come from the germline V gene (reference sequence). CDR3 in amino acids: CSAKANTEAFF. For the CDR3, the DNA is TGCAGTGCTAAAGCGAACACTGAAGCTTTCTTT.

This clone has just one count. The chain links TRBV25-1 to TRBJ1-6; 7 bases match TRBD1. CDR1 MGHDK and CDR2 SYGVNS come from the germline V gene. Trimming cost V 3 bases and J 11 bases; bases outside gene matches: 10. The CDR3 totals 15 residues. CDR3 amino acids: CASSDSDRDWPPLHF. CDR3 sequence (DNA): TGTGCCAGCAGTGACTCCGACAGGGATTGGCCACCCCTCCACTTT.

This clone appeared a few times. The rearrangement joins TRBV5-5 to TRBJ2-7, with 12 bases identical to TRBD2. Germline CDR1 reads SGHKS; CDR2 reads YYEKEE (reference sequence). V trimming: 4 bases; J trimming: 0 bases; junction bases outside the gene matches: 8. This CDR3 is 17 amino acids long. This CDR3 is CASSQGLAGRSSYEQYF. For the CDR3, the DNA is TGTGCCAGCAGCCAAGGACTAGCGGGAAGAAGCTCCTACGAGCAGTACTTC.

V usage is TRBV30 and J usage is TRBJ1-4, with a weak D call TRBD1 (6 bases). Germline-derived CDR1 and CDR2 are GTSNPN and SVGIG (reference sequence). V was trimmed by 5 bases and J by 13 bases, leaving 14 bases between them. The CDR3 runs 11 residues. As DNA, the CDR3 is TGTGCCTGGGATATGGGGGGCTTACTGTTTTTT. Translating it yields CAWDMGGLLFF.

A word on this clone: The junction does not match germline at one end; this may be a read error. This chain links TRBV6-5 with TRBJ1-4; no clear D. CDR3 length: 14 amino acids. Germline V gene lookup returns CDR1 MNHEY and CDR2 SVGAGI. The chain's CDR3 is CASTEQRFNEKLFF. The DNA of the CDR3 is TGTGCCAGCACCGAGCAACGGTTTAATGAAAAGCTGTTTTTT.

The table lists this clone with a count of one. The V and J genes are TRBV19 and TRBJ1-1; D not resolved. The germline V gene encodes CDR1 LNHDA and CDR2 SQIVND (reference sequence). V lost 6 bases and J 10 bases, leaving 18 bases between the germline ends. This CDR3 has 13 amino acids. The CDR3, as DNA: TGTGCCAGTAGCATAAGGGCCTCAGTAGGAGCTTTCTTT. It yields the protein CASSIRASVGAFF.

The chain joins TRBV12-3 or TRBV12-4 to TRBJ1-1; D gene ambiguous. The CDR3 has 13 residues. V was clipped by 5 bases and J by 3 bases, with 10 bases between them. The CDR3 is CASSESPYTEAFF. For the CDR3, the DNA is TGTGCCAGCAGTGAAAGCCCATACACTGAAGCTTTCTTT.

The chain has TRBV6-6 and TRBJ2-7; D is uncertain. This CDR3 region has 17 residues. Trimming pared 5 bases from V and 0 bases from J, leaving 20 bases between. CDR1 is MNHNY and CDR2 is SVGAGI in the germline V gene (reference sequence). CDR3 sequence (DNA): TGTGCCAGCAGTCGTACAATAAGTCGGGTGAACTCCTACGAGCAGTACTTC. It is translated as CASSRTISRVNSYEQYF.

The gene calls are TRBV7-9 and TRBJ1-1, with 7 bases lining up with TRBD1. Germline CDR1 and CDR2: SEHNR and FQNEAQ (reference sequence). J was trimmed by 2 bases and V by 1 base; bases with no gene match: 7. There are 16 residues in the CDR3. The CDR3 bases are TGTGCCAGCAGCTTAGGCCGGGGAGGGGGCAACACTGAAGCTTTCTTT. Translated: CASSLGRGGGNTEAFF.

The chain has TRBV7-9 and TRBJ1-2; TRBD1 might be the D (6 bases). CDR1 and CDR2 (germline): SEHNR, FQNEAQ (reference sequence). This CDR3 has 12 residues. Trimming stripped 3 bases from V and 6 bases from J, with 8 bases between. CDR3 protein: CASSFDRHGYTF. CDR3 DNA sequence: TGTGCCAGCAGCTTCGACAGGCATGGCTACACCTTC.

The J gene is TRBJ1-5, the V gene TRBV7-8, with D unresolved. The length of the CDR3 is 15 residues. V was shortened by 2 bases and J by 7 bases, with 15 bases between the two germline ends. Germline assignment: CDR1 SGHVS and CDR2 FQNEAQ. The CDR3 loop reads CASSLWVGNGQPQHF. Written as DNA, the CDR3 is TGTGCCAGCAGCTTATGGGTAGGGAACGGCCAGCCCCAGCATTTT.

V usage is TRBV6-5 and J usage is TRBJ1-4; 10 bases line up with TRBD1. Trimming at V came to 5 bases and at J to 11 bases, leaving 5 bases not matched to a gene. The germline V gene has CDR1 MNHEY and CDR2 SVGAGI. This CDR3 comprises 13 residues. The CDR3 bases are TGTGCCAGCAGTAGGACAGGGGGTCAGAAACTGTTTTTT. It specifies CASSRTGGQKLFF.

This clone was seen a handful of times. V and J are TRBV6-4 and TRBJ2-1, with D maybe TRBD2 (6 bases). CDR1 MRHNA and CDR2 SNTAGT come from the germline V gene. Trimming stripped 0 bases from V and 0 bases from J, with 6 bases between. CDR3 length equals 15 residues. For the CDR3, the DNA is TGTGCCAGCAGTGACTCAGCGGGCTCCTACAATGAGCAGTTCTTC. Amino acid sequence: CASSDSAGSYNEQFF.

V usage is TRBV10-3 and J usage is TRBJ1-2; D gene unclear. Trimming removed 7 bases at V and 4 bases at J, with 13 bases between. Germline values: CDR1 ENHRY, CDR2 SYGVKD. The CDR3 consists of 13 residues. The CDR3 loop is CAIKAELIYGYTF. The CDR3, as DNA: TGTGCCATCAAAGCAGAACTTATCTATGGCTACACCTTC.